The 29 T cell receptor beta chains below come from one sample, sequenced in a study of response to subunit inactivated influenza vaccine. TCRdb re-called the RT-PCR reads through MiXCR, storing one row per CDR3 protein. The table has about 650,000 distinct CDR3 sequences, 15% to 18% seen once. The source was PBMCs from blood, collected 11 to 12 days after vaccination. The receptors derive from a man aged 45 to 65 who received an inactivated influenza vaccine.

This sequence joins TRBV4-3 and TRBJ2-7; D remains ambiguous. The CDR3 runs 12 residues. Looked up from germline, CDR1 is LGHNA and CDR2 is YSLEER. V lost 0 bases, J lost 6 bases, and 6 bases lay in between. The CDR3 coding sequence is TGCGCCAGCAGCCAAGATCTGGGCGAGCAGTACTTC. It codes for CASSQDLGEQYF.

This clonotype occurred many times. The rearrangement uses TRBV4-3 and TRBJ2-7; D not certain. The CDR3 is 15 residues long. In germline, CDR1 is LGHNA, CDR2 YSLEER. V lost 1 base and J lost 3, with 13 bases in between. This CDR3 reads CASSQAYYRDYEQYF. The DNA of the CDR3 is TGCGCCAGCAGCCAAGCTTATTACAGAGACTACGAGCAGTACTTC.

Only a few counts were recorded for this clonotype. The chain employs TRBV20-1 and TRBJ2-7; D remains ambiguous. This CDR3 is built from 13 residues. The V gene's germline CDR1 is DFQATT and CDR2 SNEGSKA (reference sequence). Deletions cut 3 bases from V and 0 bases from J, with 9 bases between. In nucleotides, the CDR3 is TGCAGTGCTAGGGGCCATAGCTCCTACGAGCAGTACTTC. Protein: CSARGHSSYEQYF.

The rearrangement joins TRBV20-1 to TRBJ1-4; TRBD1 agrees at 9 bases. The CDR3 extends over 14 amino acids. Germline V gene sequence: CDR1 DFQATT, CDR2 SNEGSKA (reference sequence). The junction had 10 bases not matched to a gene; V was cut back by 5 bases and J by 9 bases. CDR3 nucleotide sequence: TGCAGTGCTGGGGTGCCGGGACAGGGAAAAAAACTGTTTTTT. Encoded protein: CSAGVPGQGKKLFF.

This clonotype was seen many times. The V call is TRBV29-1, the J call TRBJ2-1, with TRBD1 matching 7 bases. The CDR3 has 15 residues. With 3 bases clipped from V and 4 bases from J, the junction kept 9 bases outside the gene matches. CDR1 and CDR2 (germline): SQVTM, ANQGSEA. The CDR3 DNA is TGCAGCGTTGAGAAAACAGGGGTTTGGTACAATGAGCAGTTCTTC. Translating it yields CSVEKTGVWYNEQFF.

The chain recombines TRBV28 with TRBJ2-5; TRBD2 matches at 10 bases. Germline V gene sequence: CDR1 MDHEN, CDR2 SYDVKM. The CDR3 spans 13 residues. V dropped 2 bases and J dropped 13; count of bases not matched to a gene: 7. The CDR3 is CASSLTSGLAVYF. Written as DNA, the CDR3 is TGTGCCAGCAGTTTAACCAGTGGACTAGCGGTGTACTTC.

This clonotype has a handful of counts. The chain uses TRBV7-3 and TRBJ2-7; perhaps TRBD2 as D (5 bases). The CDR3 covers 15 residues. Germline CDR1 is SGHTA and CDR2 is FQGTGA. The V end was cut by 1 base, the J end by 5 bases, with 15 bases between. The CDR3 sequence: CASSLIPERSDEQYF. Here the CDR3 DNA reads TGTGCCAGCAGCTTAATACCGGAGCGTAGCGACGAGCAGTACTTC.

This clonotype was observed a handful of times. The rearrangement uses TRBV28 and TRBJ2-7, with 14 bases identical to TRBD2. The CDR3 is 15 residues long. Per the germline V gene, CDR1 is MDHEN and CDR2 is SYDVKM. V shed 7 bases and J 4 bases; nucleotides not matched to a gene: 6. CDR3 nucleotides: TGTGCCAGCACGGGACTAGCGGGAGCGTTTTACGAGCAGTACTTC. This codes for CASTGLAGAFYEQYF.

The genes are TRBV9 and TRBJ2-2, with D possibly being TRBD2 (5 bases). This CDR3 comprises 15 residues. Between the trimmed V and J ends, which lost 1 base and 1 base, there was a span of 8 bases. Germline V gives CDR1 SGDLS, CDR2 YYNGEE. The CDR3 here is CASSVLGGNTGELFF. The CDR3 DNA reads as TGTGCCAGCAGCGTACTCGGAGGGAACACCGGGGAGCTGTTTTTT.

This clonotype occurred a few times. The chain combines TRBV7-8 with TRBJ1-3; D ambiguous. This CDR3 spans 13 amino acids. Trimming cost V 5 bases and J 0 bases, with 5 bases left between them. Germline V CDR1 and CDR2: SGHVS, FQNEAQ. The CDR3 loop reads CASSRSSGNTIYF. The CDR3 DNA is TGTGCCAGCAGCCGGAGCTCTGGAAACACCATATATTTT.

This clonotype was seen ten or more times. The chain is built from TRBV12-3 or TRBV12-4 and TRBJ2-7, with D tentatively TRBD2 (5 bases). V was pared by 6 bases and J by 0 bases, with 18 bases between. The CDR3 extends over 16 amino acids. The CDR3 region is CASSYLTLASSYEQYF. Here the CDR3 DNA reads TGTGCCAGCAGCTACCTGACGTTAGCGAGCTCCTACGAGCAGTACTTC.

In its sample, this clonotype was seen a few times. The rearrangement joins TRBV7-9 to TRBJ2-1; D is uncertain. Germline CDR1 and CDR2: SEHNR and FQNEAQ (reference sequence). The length of the CDR3 is 15 residues. V lost 3 bases and J 2 bases, leaving 11 bases between the germline ends. CDR3 amino acids: CASSLDQITYNEQFF. CDR3 DNA: TGTGCCAGCAGCTTGGACCAGATAACCTACAATGAGCAGTTCTTC. The whole variable domain, filled in from reference TRBV7-9 and TRBJ2-1, reads DTGVSQNPRHKITKRGQNVTFRCDPISEHNRLYWYRQTLGQGPEFLTYFQNEAQLEKSRLLSDRFSAERPKGSFSTLEIQRTEQGDSAMYLCASSLDQITYNEQFFGPGTRLTVL.

The chain links TRBV11-2 to TRBJ1-6; unclear D gene. The germline gives CDR1 SGHAT, CDR2 FQNNGV. Trimming shortened V by 3 bases and J by 9 bases, and 9 bases separated the two germline ends. The CDR3 runs 13 residues. The DNA for the CDR3 is TGTGCCAGCAGCTTGGAACGGGTTTCACCCCTCCACTTT. Amino acids: CASSLERVSPLHF.

This clonotype has just a few counts. The chain uses TRBV7-2 and TRBJ2-1, with D perhaps matching TRBD2 (6 bases). This CDR3 contains 13 residues. The germline V gene encodes CDR1 SGHTA and CDR2 FQGNSA. The V gene lost 1 base and the J gene lost 10 bases, with 11 bases spanning the gap. This CDR3 reads CASSLGELAEQFF. Here the CDR3 DNA reads TGTGCCAGCAGCTTAGGAGAGCTAGCGGAGCAGTTCTTC.

The genes are TRBV12-3 or TRBV12-4 and TRBJ2-3, with 10 bases identical to TRBD2. With 3 bases clipped from V and 6 bases from J, the junction kept 15 bases outside the gene matches. The CDR3 length is 18 residues. Here the CDR3 reads CASSFSLESGGAVDTQYF. DNA for the CDR3: TGTGCCAGCAGTTTTTCCCTTGAAAGCGGGGGGGCCGTGGATACGCAGTATTTT.

This clonotype turned up a few times. J is TRBJ2-1 and V is TRBV9; possibly TRBD2 for D (6 bases). Germline V gene sequence: CDR1 SGDLS, CDR2 YYNGEE. The V end lost 0 bases, the J end lost 2 bases, and 6 bases lay between the germline ends. The CDR3 covers 14 residues. The DNA of the CDR3 is TGTGCCAGCAGCGTAGGGGGGGCCTACAATGAGCAGTTCTTC. Its protein product is CASSVGGAYNEQFF.

V gene TRBV5-6 combines with J gene TRBJ2-5; D assignment may be TRBD1 or TRBD2 (5 bases each). The CDR3 length is 15 residues. Per germline, CDR1 SGHDT and CDR2 YYEEEE. V was trimmed by 2 bases and J by 7 bases, leaving 18 bases between them. CDR3 protein: CASSFAGTSRGTQYF. CDR3 nucleotide sequence: TGTGCCAGCAGCTTTGCAGGGACCTCACGAGGGACCCAGTACTTC.

The chain uses TRBV20-1 and TRBJ2-5, with TRBD2 matching over 14 bases. The ends lost 4 bases at V and 3 bases at J; junction bases unmatched: 7. The germline gives CDR1 DFQATT, CDR2 SNEGSKA (reference sequence). This CDR3 has 16 residues. CDR3 sequence (DNA): TGCAGTGCTAACAGACTAGCGGGAGGGAGAGAAGAGACCCAGTACTTC. Protein sequence: CSANRLAGGREETQYF.

This chain joins TRBV11-2 and TRBJ2-3, with TRBD1 matching 10 bases. The V and J ends lost 4 bases and 5 bases, in that order; junction bases with no gene match: 3. The CDR3 runs to 14 residues. CDR1 and CDR2 (germline): SGHAT, FQNNGV. CDR3 protein: CASSWGQGKDTQYF. Written as DNA, the CDR3 is TGTGCCAGCAGCTGGGGACAGGGGAAAGATACGCAGTATTTT.

This clonotype occurred a few times. The chain combines TRBV29-1 with TRBJ2-1; the match to TRBD2 covers 8 bases. CDR3 length: 14 residues. Germline V gene sequence: CDR1 SQVTM, CDR2 ANQGSEA. Trimming removed 6 bases from V and 8 bases from J; junction bases left unmatched: 12. CDR3 amino acids: CSVALRLAIDEQFF. The CDR3 nucleotides are TGCAGCGTCGCCCTTCGACTAGCGATTGATGAGCAGTTCTTC.

A few counts support this clonotype. The chain joins TRBV12-3 or TRBV12-4 to TRBJ2-7, with 7 bases aligning to TRBD2. The CDR3 loop spans 15 amino acids. Trimming removed 5 bases from V and 0 bases from J; junction bases left unmatched: 7. Here the CDR3 reads CASSTAAGTSYEQYF. For the CDR3, the DNA is TGTGCCAGCAGTACCGCAGCGGGAACCTCCTACGAGCAGTACTTC.

In this sample, this clonotype turned up a few times. This sequence joins TRBV19 and TRBJ2-3; 12 bases are a match to TRBD1. This CDR3 spans 15 amino acids. Germline CDR1 is LNHDA and CDR2 is SQIVND (reference sequence). V trimming: 6 bases; J trimming: 3 bases; junction bases outside the gene matches: 4. The DNA for the CDR3 is TGTGCCAGTAGCGGGACAGGGGGCTGGACAGATACGCAGTATTTT. This codes for CASSGTGGWTDTQYF.

The chain carries TRBV20-1 and TRBJ2-3; possibly TRBD1 for D (5 bases). This CDR3 contains 15 residues. The germline CDR1 and CDR2 sequences are DFQATT and SNEGSKA (reference sequence). Trimming cost V 3 bases and J 0 bases, with 13 bases left between them. The DNA for the CDR3 is TGCAGTGCTAGCTTAGGGGCTTCTAGCACAGATACGCAGTATTTT. Protein product: CSASLGASSTDTQYF.

This clonotype came up a few times. This sequence joins TRBV2 and TRBJ2-5; 7 bases agree with TRBD1. V dropped 6 bases and J dropped 1; count of bases not matched to a gene: 5. Per the germline V gene, CDR1 is SNHLY and CDR2 is FYNNEI. This CDR3 comprises 14 residues. The CDR3 nucleotides are TGTGCCAGCAGCGTCGACAGGGCCCAAGAGACCCAGTACTTC. It yields the protein CASSVDRAQETQYF.

CDR3 region: CAISPPGQALYEQYF. CDR3 sequence (DNA): TGTGCCATCAGTCCTCCGGGACAGGCCCTTTACGAGCAGTACTTC. This sequence joins TRBV10-3 and TRBJ2-7; 8 bases are a match to TRBD1. V gave up 5 bases and J gave up 4 bases; unmatched junction bases: 10. Germline values: CDR1 ENHRY, CDR2 SYGVKD. The CDR3 runs to 15 residues.

As concerns this clonotype: Its ends do not fully match the called genes, so a read error is possible. The chain employs TRBV28 and TRBJ1-2; the D is unclear. Germline assignment: CDR1 MDHEN and CDR2 SYDVKM. The CDR3 is 11 amino acids. The DNA for the CDR3 is TGTGCCAGCAGATTATATTCTGGCTACACCTTC. Translated: CASRLYSGYTF.

V usage is TRBV4-3 and J usage is TRBJ2-5; the D is unclear. V was cut by 0 bases and J by 5 bases, with 13 bases left in between. Per the germline V gene, CDR1 is LGHNA and CDR2 is YSLEER. The CDR3 is made up of 15 amino acids. In DNA, the CDR3 is TGCGCCAGCAGCCAAGAGGTTGGGCAAGGGGAGACCCAGTACTTC. This codes for CASSQEVGQGETQYF.

The rearrangement uses TRBV4-3 and TRBJ1-1; D not certain. V was trimmed by 0 bases and J by 8 bases, leaving 7 bases between them. The CDR3 consists of 12 residues. Germline CDR1 and CDR2: LGHNA and YSLEER. CDR3 sequence: CASSQDRLEAFF. The CDR3 DNA follows: TGCGCCAGCAGCCAAGATCGGCTAGAAGCTTTCTTT.

A few counts support this clonotype. The rearrangement links TRBV20-1 to TRBJ2-5; 14 nucleotides agree with TRBD2. V was pared by 4 bases and J by 1 base, with 5 bases of the junction left unmatched. The CDR3 has 16 residues. Germline values: CDR1 DFQATT, CDR2 SNEGSKA (reference sequence). The CDR3 region is CSAKGLAGARQETQYF. The CDR3 DNA sequence: TGCAGTGCTAAGGGACTAGCGGGGGCCCGCCAAGAGACCCAGTACTTC.